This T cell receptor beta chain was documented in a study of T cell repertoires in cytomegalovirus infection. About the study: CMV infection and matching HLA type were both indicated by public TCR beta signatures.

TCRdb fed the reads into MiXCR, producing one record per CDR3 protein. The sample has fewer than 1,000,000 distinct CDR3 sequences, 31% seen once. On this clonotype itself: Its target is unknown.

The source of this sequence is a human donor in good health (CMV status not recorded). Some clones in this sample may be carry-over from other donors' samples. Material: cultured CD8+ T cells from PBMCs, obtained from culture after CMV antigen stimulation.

The CDR3 region is CASSVGAKAGDNYGYTF. CDR3 coding DNA: TGTGCCAGCAGCGTAGGAGCCAAGGCAGGTGATAACTATGGCTACACCTTC. The chain has TRBV9 and TRBJ1-2; no clear D. V gave up 0 bases and J gave up 1 base, with 16 bases separating them. The CDR3 has 17 amino acids. The V gene's germline CDR1 is SGDLS and CDR2 YYNGEE.